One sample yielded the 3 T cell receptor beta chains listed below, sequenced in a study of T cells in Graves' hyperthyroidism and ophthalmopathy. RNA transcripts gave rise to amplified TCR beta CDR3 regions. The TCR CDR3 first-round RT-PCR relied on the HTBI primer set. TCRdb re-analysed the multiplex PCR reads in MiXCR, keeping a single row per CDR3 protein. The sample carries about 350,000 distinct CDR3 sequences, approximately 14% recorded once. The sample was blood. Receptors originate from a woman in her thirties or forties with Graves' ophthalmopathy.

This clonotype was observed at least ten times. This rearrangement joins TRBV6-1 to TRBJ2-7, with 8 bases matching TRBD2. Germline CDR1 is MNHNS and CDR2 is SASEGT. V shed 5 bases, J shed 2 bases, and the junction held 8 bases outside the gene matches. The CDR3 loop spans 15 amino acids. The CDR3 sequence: CASSSIRGGTYEQYF. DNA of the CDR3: TGTGCCAGCAGTTCAATTCGGGGGGGAACCTACGAGCAGTACTTC.

The DNA for the CDR3 is TGTGCCAGCAGAGACAGGGGGATGAATTCACCCCTCCACTTT. It yields the protein CASRDRGMNSPLHF. This chain uses TRBV2 with TRBJ1-6; TRBD1 agrees at 9 bases. J lost 7 bases, V lost 6 bases, and 4 bases had no gene match. The CDR3 length is 14 residues. CDR1 is SNHLY and CDR2 is FYNNEI in the germline V gene.

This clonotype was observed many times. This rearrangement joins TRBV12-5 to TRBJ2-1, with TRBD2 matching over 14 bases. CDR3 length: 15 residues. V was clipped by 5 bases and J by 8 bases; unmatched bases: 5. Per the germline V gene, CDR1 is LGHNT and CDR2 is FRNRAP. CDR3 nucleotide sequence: TGTGCTAGTGGTCGACTAGCGGGAGGGTTAGATGAGCAGTTCTTC. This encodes CASGRLAGGLDEQFF.